The next 8 T cell receptor beta chains were all read from a single sample in a study of beta chain features in type 1 diabetes. Overall study results and limits: Shorter TCRB CDR3s, moderately but significantly so, were found in Type 1 diabetes patients in all four CD4+ subsets.

Antigens for these TCRs are unknown. All of the isolated RNA was reverse transcribed, so expressed TCRB transcripts were sequenced. Libraries were prepared by immunoSEQ multiplex PCR; TCRdb keeps only in-frame clonotypes and omits some of them. Here the sample spans approximately 160,000 clones, about 63% being singletons. Sequenced material: naive CD4+ T cells from blood. The origin of the receptors is a man aged 30-40 years with type 1 diabetes.

This chain uses TRBV10-3 with TRBJ1-2; no clear D gene. Looked up from germline, CDR1 is ENHRY and CDR2 is SYGVKD. The CDR3 spans 16 residues. The V gene lost 0 bases and the J gene lost 7 bases, with 18 bases spanning the gap. CDR3 region: CAISESVGVLGVGYTF. DNA of the CDR3: TGTGCCATCAGTGAGTCAGTCGGGGTGCTCGGGGTTGGCTACACCTTC.

The chain couples TRBV19 to TRBJ2-3; tentative D call: TRBD1 (7 bases). Germline CDR1 LNHDA, CDR2 SQIVND (reference sequence). The V end lost 7 bases, the J end lost 4 bases, and 18 bases lay between the germline ends. This CDR3 has 15 amino acids. Here the CDR3 DNA reads TGTGCCAGTAAGAAGGGAGACAGGGAGGCAGATACGCAGTATTTT. Translating it yields CASKKGDREADTQYF.

The chain uses TRBV9 and TRBJ2-1; the match to TRBD1 covers 9 bases. The trim removed 5 bases at V and 7 bases at J, leaving 4 bases unmatched. CDR3 size: 13 residues. Germline loops: CDR1 SGDLS, CDR2 YYNGEE. CDR3 bases: TGTGCCAGCAGGGGACAGGGTAAGAATGAGCAGTTCTTC. This translates into CASRGQGKNEQFF.

J is TRBJ2-2 and V is TRBV28, with unresolved D. V was cut by 5 bases and J by 5 bases, with 9 bases left in between. CDR3 size: 13 residues. CDR1 and CDR2 (germline): MDHEN, SYDVKM. DNA for the CDR3: TGTGCCAGCAGTCTGAGACGAACCGGGGAGCTGTTTTTT. Translating gives CASSLRRTGELFF.

The chain carries TRBV4-1 and TRBJ1-1; 9 nucleotides match TRBD1. CDR3 length equals 15 residues. From germline, CDR1 is MGHRA and CDR2 YSYEKL. V lost 0 bases to trimming and J lost 5 bases; unmatched junction nucleotides: 4. The CDR3 DNA sequence: TGCGCCAGCAGCCAAGATAACAGGGGGCGGACTGAAGCTTTCTTT. Translating it yields CASSQDNRGRTEAFF.

V is TRBV29-1 and J is TRBJ1-1, with no clear D. The germline V and J ends were trimmed by 3 bases and 1 base, with 6 bases remaining between them. The CDR3 runs to 12 residues. Germline assignment: CDR1 SQVTM and CDR2 ANQGSEA. The chain's CDR3 is CSVDSANTEAFF. The CDR3 DNA reads as TGCAGCGTTGATTCAGCGAACACTGAAGCTTTCTTT.

This clone was seen more than once but under ten times. V gene TRBV29-1 combines with J gene TRBJ2-7; weak D call: TRBD1 (6 bases). This CDR3 has 15 residues. The V gene lost 5 bases and the J gene lost 3 bases, with 20 bases spanning the gap. In germline, CDR1 is SQVTM, CDR2 ANQGSEA. CDR3 DNA sequence: TGCAGCGTTTCTTCCCCGGACAGATCCCACTACGAGCAGTACTTC. Translated: CSVSSPDRSHYEQYF.

The chain recombines TRBV19 with TRBJ1-2; a possible D gene is TRBD1 (6 bases). Per germline, CDR1 LNHDA and CDR2 SQIVND (reference sequence). Trimming cost V 1 base and J 0 bases, with 12 bases left between them. This CDR3 comprises 16 residues. Written as DNA, the CDR3 is TGTGCCAGTAGTATAGCCTGGACAGAAGCTAACTATGGCTACACCTTC. The encoded protein is CASSIAWTEANYGYTF.